The table lists the clone carrying this T cell receptor beta chain with a few counts. This sample was included in a study of blood T cell repertoires in COVID-19. Looking at the study overall: Sites in the United States, Italy and Spain provided acute and convalescent COVID-19 samples. Nucleic acid was either cDNA or gDNA, and it came from T cells, B-cell-depleted T cells, or PBMCs.

Per the original methods: How many nucleated cells were present was estimated from reference gene primer amplification. Sequencing was performed with immunoSEQ multiplex PCR; in TCRdb, only in-frame clones are kept and a portion is missing. The DNA was the basis for D and trimming; V, J and clone size are from that table. Of over 200,000 clones detected, around nine tenths appear once; the ten largest clones hold approximately 2.6%. The receptor was derived from a woman aged 55-70 years with acute or convalescent COVID-19. Sequenced: peripheral blood.

The CDR3 sequence is CASSSGGGNYEQYF. CDR3 nucleotides: TGTGCCAGTAGCTCTGGCGGGGGTAACTACGAGCAGTACTTC. The gene calls are TRBV19 and TRBJ2-7, with 7 bases identical to TRBD2. The CDR3 has 14 amino acids. CDR1 and CDR2 from the germline V gene are LNHDA and SQIVND (reference sequence). V trimming: 6 bases; J trimming: 3 bases; junction bases outside the gene matches: 8.